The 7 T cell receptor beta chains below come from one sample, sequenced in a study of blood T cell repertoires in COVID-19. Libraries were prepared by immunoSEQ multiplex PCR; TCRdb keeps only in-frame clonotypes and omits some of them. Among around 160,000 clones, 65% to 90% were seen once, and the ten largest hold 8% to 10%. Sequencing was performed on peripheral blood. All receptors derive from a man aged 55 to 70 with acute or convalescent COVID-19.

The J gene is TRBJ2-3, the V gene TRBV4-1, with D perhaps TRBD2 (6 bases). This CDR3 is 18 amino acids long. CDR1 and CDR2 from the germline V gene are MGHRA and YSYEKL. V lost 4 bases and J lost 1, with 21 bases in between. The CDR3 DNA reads TGCGCCAGCAGCCGCAAAATGGGGGAGACTAGTGGCACAGATACGCAGTATTTT. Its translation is CASSRKMGETSGTDTQYF.

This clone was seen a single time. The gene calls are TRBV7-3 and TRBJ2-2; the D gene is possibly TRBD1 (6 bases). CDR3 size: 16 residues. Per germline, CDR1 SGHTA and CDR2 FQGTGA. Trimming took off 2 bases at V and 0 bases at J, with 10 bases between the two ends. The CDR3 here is CASSLWGPANTGELFF. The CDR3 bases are TGTGCCAGCAGCTTATGGGGGCCGGCGAACACCGGGGAGCTGTTTTTT. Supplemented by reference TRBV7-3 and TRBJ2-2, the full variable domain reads GAGVSQTPSNKVTEKGKYVELRCDPISGHTALYWYRQSLGQGPEFLIYFQGTGAADDSGLPNDRFFAVRPEGSVSTLKIQRTERGDSAVYLCASSLWGPANTGELFFGEGSRLTVL.

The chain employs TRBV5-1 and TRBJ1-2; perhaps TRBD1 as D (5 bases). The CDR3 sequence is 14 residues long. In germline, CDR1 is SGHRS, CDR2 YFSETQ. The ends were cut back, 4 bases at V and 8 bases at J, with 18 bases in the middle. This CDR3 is CASSEGLTERGYTF. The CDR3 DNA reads TGCGCCAGCAGCGAGGGACTTACCGAACGGGGCTACACCTTC.

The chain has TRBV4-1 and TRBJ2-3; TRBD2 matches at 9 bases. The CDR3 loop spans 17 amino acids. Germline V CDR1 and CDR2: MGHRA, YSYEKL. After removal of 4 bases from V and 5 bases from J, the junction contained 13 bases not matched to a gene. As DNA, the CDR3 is TGCGCCAGCAGCCGATTCTGGGCGGGAGGGGCACAAGATACGCAGTATTTT. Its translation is CASSRFWAGGAQDTQYF.

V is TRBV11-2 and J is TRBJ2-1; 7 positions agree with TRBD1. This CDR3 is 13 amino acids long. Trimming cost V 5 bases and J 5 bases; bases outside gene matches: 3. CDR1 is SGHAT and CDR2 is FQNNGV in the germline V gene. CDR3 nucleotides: TGTGCCAGCAGCCGGGGACAGCACAATGAGCAGTTCTTC. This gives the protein CASSRGQHNEQFF.

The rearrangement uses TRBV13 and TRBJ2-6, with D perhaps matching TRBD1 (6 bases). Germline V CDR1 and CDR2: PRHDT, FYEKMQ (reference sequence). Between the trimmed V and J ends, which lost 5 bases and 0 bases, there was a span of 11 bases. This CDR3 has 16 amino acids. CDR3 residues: CASSLTGYSGANVLTF. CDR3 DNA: TGTGCCAGCAGCCTTACAGGGTACTCTGGGGCCAACGTCCTGACTTTC.

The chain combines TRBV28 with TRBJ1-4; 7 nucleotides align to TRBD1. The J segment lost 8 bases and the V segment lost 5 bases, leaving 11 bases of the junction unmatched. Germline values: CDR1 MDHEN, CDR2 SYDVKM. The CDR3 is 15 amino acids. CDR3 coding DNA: TGTGCCAGCAGTGGGGGGCCGACAGGGACAGAAAAACTGTTTTTT. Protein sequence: CASSGGPTGTEKLFF.